The clone carrying this TCR beta chain appeared many times. Its antigen is not identified. TCRdb used MiXCR to reprocess the RT-PCR reads, holding one entry per CDR3 protein. The sample holds roughly 170,000 distinct CDR3 sequences, around a tenth seen once. These data are taken from a study of response to subunit inactivated influenza vaccine. Study conclusions and caveats: With each seasonal influenza vaccination, the authors suggested, few new T cells are recruited.

CDR1 and CDR2 (germline): DFQATT, SNEGSKA (reference sequence). V gave up 4 bases and J gave up 2 bases, with 11 bases separating them. The CDR3 has 14 amino acids. This TCR was recovered from a man between 50 and 59 years old who received an inactivated influenza vaccine. The sequences come from non-naive T cells sorted from PBMCs, collected on the day of vaccination. The gene calls are TRBV20-1 and TRBJ1-4; D gene uncertain. The CDR3 loop reads CSATSMGTNEKLFF. The DNA for the CDR3 is TGCAGTGCTACCTCGATGGGGACTAATGAAAAACTGTTTTTT.